The source of this T cell receptor (beta chain) is a study of CD8+ T cells in alopecia areata. On the study more broadly: Tofacitinib exposure lasted 6 to 18 months, followed by 6 months off drug. Study results and limitations: Normal scalp had lower clonality than lesional scalp, with alopecia totalis/universalis lesions showing this most strongly. It was less clear whether patients shared TCRs than it was in mice, possibly because of HLA.

Alopecia areata patients provided lesional scalp punch biopsies and peripheral blood. The CDR3 spans 13 residues. V lost 7 bases and J lost 0, with 9 bases in between. Germline CDR1 and CDR2: SGHTA and FQGNSA. This clone was recorded at least ten times. Antigen specificity is unknown. Extraction and reverse transcription of RNA yielded cDNA as the sequencing template. Profiling relied on immunoSEQ multiplex PCR, and the TCRdb table lists in-frame clones only, not all of them. The table lists 140,000 to 150,000 clones, roughly three fifths of them singletons. This receptor was taken from a human donor with alopecia areata. Source: CD4+ T cells sorted from blood, taken at week 0. The chain joins TRBV7-2 to TRBJ1-1; D is perhaps TRBD1 (5 bases). CDR3 sequence: CASTEDMNTEAFF. In DNA form, the CDR3 reads TGTGCCAGCACCGAGGACATGAACACTGAAGCTTTCTTT.